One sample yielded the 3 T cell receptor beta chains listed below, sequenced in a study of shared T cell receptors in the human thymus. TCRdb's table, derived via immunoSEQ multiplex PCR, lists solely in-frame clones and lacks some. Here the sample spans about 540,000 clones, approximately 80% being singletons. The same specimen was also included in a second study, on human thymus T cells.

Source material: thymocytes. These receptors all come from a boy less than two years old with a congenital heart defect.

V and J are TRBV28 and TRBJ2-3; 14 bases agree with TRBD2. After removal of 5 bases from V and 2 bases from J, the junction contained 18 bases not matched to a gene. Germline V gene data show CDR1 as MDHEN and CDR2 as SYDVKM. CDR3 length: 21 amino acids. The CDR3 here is CASSEHLTSGRALLYTDTQYF. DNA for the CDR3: TGTGCCAGCAGTGAACACCTGACTAGCGGGAGGGCCCTTCTCTACACAGATACGCAGTATTTT.

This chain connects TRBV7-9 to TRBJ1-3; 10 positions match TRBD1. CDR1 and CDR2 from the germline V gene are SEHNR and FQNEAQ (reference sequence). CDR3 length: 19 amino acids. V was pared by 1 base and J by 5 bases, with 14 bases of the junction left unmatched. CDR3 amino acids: CASSLEGRRQGARRNTIYF. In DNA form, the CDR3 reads TGTGCCAGCAGCTTAGAGGGGCGGCGACAGGGGGCTCGAAGAAACACCATATATTTT.

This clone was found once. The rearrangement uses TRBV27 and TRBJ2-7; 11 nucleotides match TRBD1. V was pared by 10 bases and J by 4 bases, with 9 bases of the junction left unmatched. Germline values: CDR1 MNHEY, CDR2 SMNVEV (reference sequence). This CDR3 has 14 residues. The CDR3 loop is CATARGQGDYEQYF. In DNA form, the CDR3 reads TGTGCCACCGCCAGGGGACAGGGGGATTACGAGCAGTACTTC.